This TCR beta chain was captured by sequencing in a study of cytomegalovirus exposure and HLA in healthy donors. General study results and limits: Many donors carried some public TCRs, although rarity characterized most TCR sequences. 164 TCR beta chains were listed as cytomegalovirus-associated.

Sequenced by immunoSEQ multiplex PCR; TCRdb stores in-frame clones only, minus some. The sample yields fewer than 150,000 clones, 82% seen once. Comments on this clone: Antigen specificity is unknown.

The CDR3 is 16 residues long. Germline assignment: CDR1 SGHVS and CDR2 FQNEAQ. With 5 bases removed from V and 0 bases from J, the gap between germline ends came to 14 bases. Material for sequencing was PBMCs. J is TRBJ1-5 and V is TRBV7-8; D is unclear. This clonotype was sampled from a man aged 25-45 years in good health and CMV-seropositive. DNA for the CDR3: TGTGCCAGCAGCCCCCGCGGCTCTTATAGCAATCAGCCCCAGCATTTT. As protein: CASSPRGSYSNQPQHF.